The following is a T cell receptor (beta chain) sequence with its context. Its specificity is unknown. The sample originates from a study of T-cell memory formation after mild COVID-19. Study-level information: Across donors, TCR clusters were largely donor specific. Study observations and caveats: Clones that shrank (day 15 to 85) were balanced CD4/CD8, whereas later expanders leaned CD4+.

Via MiXCR, TCRdb re-called the 5' RACE reads, giving one row per CDR3 protein. This repertoire shows a few hundred thousand distinct CDR3 sequences, roughly a fifth found once; its top ten account for around 9.2%. Trimming stripped 2 bases from V and 5 bases from J, with 22 bases between. The CDR3 is 17 amino acids. Germline V gives CDR1 SEHNR, CDR2 FQNEAQ (reference sequence). Sample: PBMCs or a T cell subset sorted from them (not recorded which). This sequence was found in an adult woman who had mild COVID-19 (a few samples of this study predate the infection). Cell type and time point are not known. The chain recombines TRBV7-9 with TRBJ2-7, with D hard to call. CDR3 residues: CASSLSRAAHFSHEQYF. The CDR3 region has the DNA TGTGCCAGCAGCTTAAGTAGGGCAGCTCACTTTTCCCACGAGCAGTACTTC.